This TCR beta chain was obtained from a study of blood T cell repertoires in COVID-19. For the study at large: Acute-phase and convalescent COVID-19 samples originated in the United States, Italy and Spain. PBMCs, B-cell-depleted T cells, or T cells provided the cDNA or gDNA that made up the material.

The V gene end was trimmed by 3 bases and the J gene end by 4 bases; junction bases not matched to a gene: 2. The V gene's germline CDR1 is SGHAT and CDR2 FQDESV (reference sequence). The CDR3 totals 15 residues. Per the authors' pipeline: Estimation of nucleated cell counts relied on the amplification of reference gene primers. The repertoire was sequenced with immunoSEQ multiplex PCR; TCRdb's copy has only in-frame clones and lacks some. V and J calls and clone size are given by that table; D and trimming were obtained from the DNA. The sample includes 150,000 to 200,000 clones, roughly 85% of them seen just once. This clone was seen a single time.

What was sequenced was peripheral blood. The clonotype originates from a woman between 55 and 75 years old with acute or convalescent COVID-19. The chain carries TRBV11-1 and TRBJ2-2; 10 positions agree with TRBD1. This chain's CDR3 is CASSFRQGATGELFF. The CDR3 coding sequence is TGTGCCAGCAGCTTCCGACAGGGGGCCACCGGGGAGCTGTTTTTT.